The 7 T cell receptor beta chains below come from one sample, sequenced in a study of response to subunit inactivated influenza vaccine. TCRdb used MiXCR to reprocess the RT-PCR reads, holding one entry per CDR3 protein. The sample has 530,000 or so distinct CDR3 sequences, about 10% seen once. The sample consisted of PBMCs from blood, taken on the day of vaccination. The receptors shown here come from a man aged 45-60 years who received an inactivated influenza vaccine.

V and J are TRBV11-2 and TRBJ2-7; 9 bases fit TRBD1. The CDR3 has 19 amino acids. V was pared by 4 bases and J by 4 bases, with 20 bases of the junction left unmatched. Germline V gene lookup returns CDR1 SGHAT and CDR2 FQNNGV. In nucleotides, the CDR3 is TGTGCCAGCAGCTACCATCGGGACAGGGTAGAAAGGGTTCTGTACGAGCAGTACTTC. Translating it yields CASSYHRDRVERVLYEQYF.

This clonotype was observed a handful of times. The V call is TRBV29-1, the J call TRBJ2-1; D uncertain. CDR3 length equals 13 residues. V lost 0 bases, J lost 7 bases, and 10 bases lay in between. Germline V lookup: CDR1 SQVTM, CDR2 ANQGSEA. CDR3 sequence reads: CSVEEVVGNEQFF. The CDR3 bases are TGCAGCGTTGAAGAGGTGGTTGGAAATGAGCAGTTCTTC.

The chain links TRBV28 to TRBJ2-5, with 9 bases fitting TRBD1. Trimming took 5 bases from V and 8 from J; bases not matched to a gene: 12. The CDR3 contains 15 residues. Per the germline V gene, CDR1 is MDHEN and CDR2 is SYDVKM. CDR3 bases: TGTGCCAGCAGTGGCCGGGGACAGGGCGTTGGCACCCAGTACTTC. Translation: CASSGRGQGVGTQYF.

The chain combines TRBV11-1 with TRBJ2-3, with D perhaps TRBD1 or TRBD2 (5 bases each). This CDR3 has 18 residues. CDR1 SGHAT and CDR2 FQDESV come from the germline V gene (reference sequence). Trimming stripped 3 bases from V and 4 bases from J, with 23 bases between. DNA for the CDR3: TGTGCCAGCAGCTTGCAACCTTCCGGGACCGCCGTATCAGATACGCAGTATTTT. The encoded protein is CASSLQPSGTAVSDTQYF.

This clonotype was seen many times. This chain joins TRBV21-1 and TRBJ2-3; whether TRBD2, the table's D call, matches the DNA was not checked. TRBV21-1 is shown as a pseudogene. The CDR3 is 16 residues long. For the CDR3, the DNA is TGTGCCAGCAGCCGTGGGACTAGCGGAAGCACAGATACGCAGTATTTT. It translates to CASSRGTSGSTDTQYF.

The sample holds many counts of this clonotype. CDR3 in amino acids: CASSDPAGVRNDEQFF. The CDR3 DNA is TGTGCCAGCAGTGATCCAGCGGGGGTTCGGAACGATGAGCAGTTCTTC. J is TRBJ2-1 and V is TRBV2, with TRBD2 matching 8 bases. The V gene end was trimmed by 3 bases and the J gene end by 8 bases; junction bases not matched to a gene: 12. The CDR3 length is 16 residues. The germline CDR1 and CDR2 sequences are SNHLY and FYNNEI.

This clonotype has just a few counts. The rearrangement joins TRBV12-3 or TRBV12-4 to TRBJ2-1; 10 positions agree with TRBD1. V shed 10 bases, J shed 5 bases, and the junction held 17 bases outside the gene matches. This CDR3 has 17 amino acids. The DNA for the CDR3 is TGTGCCACCAAGGTAGGACAGGGGGTATGGCCGGACAATGAGCAGTTCTTC. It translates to CATKVGQGVWPDNEQFF.